This is a list of T cell receptor beta chains from one sample in a study of CD8 T cells in ankylosing spondylitis. TCRdb re-called the 5' RACE reads with MiXCR, one entry per CDR3 protein. This table holds about 210,000 distinct CDR3 sequences, about 7% found once. Material: blood, either unsorted or a sorted T cell fraction (not recorded which). These receptors came from a male donor with ankylosing spondylitis. Both conserved end residues are part of each CDR3. A D gene is named only where the DNA matches it firmly. Only some rows state a clone size, as once, few, many or a class for expanded clones.

TRBV7-9,TRBJ2-4,many,TRBD1,TGTGCCAGCACTCTAACAGGGGACATTCAGTACTTC,CASTLTGDIQYF
TRBV29-1,TRBJ2-3,few,TRBD2,TGCAGCGTCCTAGGGACTAGCGGGGGTTCCACAGATACGCAGTATTTT,CSVLGTSGGSTDTQYF
TRBV27,TRBJ1-2,many,NA,TGTGCCAGCAGTTTTCCGGGGGGTGGCTACACCTTC,CASSFPGGGYTF
TRBV7-9,TRBJ2-7,many,NA,TGTGCCAGCAGCTTGTTTGGAGCGATAAACTCCTACGAGCAGTACTTC,CASSLFGAINSYEQYF
TRBV6-1,TRBJ2-5,NA,NA,TGTGCCAGCAGTCCCGGGACCGCTTGGGCCCGGGAGACCCAGTACTTC,CASSPGTAWARETQYF
TRBV4-3,TRBJ1-5,few,TRBD1,TGCGCCAGCAGCCAAGATCAGGGACAGGGCCGAATTAATCAGCCCCAGCATTTT,CASSQDQGQGRINQPQHF
TRBV9,TRBJ2-1,NA,TRBD2,TGTGCCAGCACCCCCGGGACTAGGCCCAATGAGCAGTTCTTC,CASTPGTRPNEQFF
TRBV28,TRBJ1-2,many,NA,TGTGCCAGCAGTTTGACCTCAACCCTCTATGGCTACACCTTC,CASSLTSTLYGYTF
TRBV27,TRBJ2-1,many,TRBD2,TGTGCCAGCAGTTTATCCCCTAGCGGGAACGACAATGAGCAGTTCTTC,CASSLSPSGNDNEQFF
TRBV7-3,TRBJ2-2,few,NA,TGTGCCAGCAGCCGTGGGCGGGGGGAGCTGTTTTTT,CASSRGRGELFF
TRBV28,TRBJ2-5,many,TRBD2,TGTGCCAGCAGCCGGGGGGGCAGGTACCAAGAGACCCAGTACTTC,CASSRGGRYQETQYF
TRBV28,TRBJ2-5,many,NA,TGTGCCACGGGAGACCGGCAAGAGACCCAGTACTTC,CATGDRQETQYF
TRBV29-1,TRBJ1-4,many,NA,TGCAGCGGCCTGACAGAGGAAAAACTGTTTTTT,CSGLTEEKLFF
TRBV4-2,TRBJ2-7,many,NA,TGTGCCAGCAGCCACCGTCAATCTGAAACCTACGAGCAGTACTTC,CASSHRQSETYEQYF
TRBV9,TRBJ2-2,many,NA,TGTGCCAGCAGCGTAGCTGGGCCTGGGAACACCGGGGAGCTGTTTTTT,CASSVAGPGNTGELFF
TRBV3-1,TRBJ2-3,many,NA,TGTGCCAGCAGCCAGAGGACAGCTAGCACAGATACGCAGTATTTT,CASSQRTASTDTQYF
TRBV4-3,TRBJ2-7,many,NA,TGCGCCAGCAGCTCAACTCTGGGGCCCTACGAGCAGTACTTC,CASSSTLGPYEQYF
TRBV9,TRBJ2-3,many,TRBD1,TGTGCCAGCAGCGTAGGGGGACAGACAGATACGCAGTATTTT,CASSVGGQTDTQYF
TRBV14,TRBJ2-7,many,TRBD2,TGTGCCAGCAGCCAACTAGCGGCAGATTCCTACGAGCAGTACTTC,CASSQLAADSYEQYF
TRBV5-1,TRBJ2-3,many,TRBD2,TGCGCCAGCAGCTCTCTGGCTAGCGGGATTCGCACAGATACGCAGTATTTT,CASSSLASGIRTDTQYF
TRBV28,TRBJ2-1,NA,TRBD2,TGTGCCAGCAGTTTCGACCCGGGACTAGCGGGGTTGGAGCAGTTCTTC,CASSFDPGLAGLEQFF
TRBV10-3,TRBJ2-7,many,NA,TGTGCCATCTCAGGGGTCAACGAGCAGTACTTC,CAISGVNEQYF
TRBV29-1,TRBJ2-3,many,NA,TGCAGCGTTGTGGGTTCCGAGGCCTTCTCAGATACGCAGTATTTT,CSVVGSEAFSDTQYF
TRBV4-1,TRBJ2-7,few,NA,TGCGCCAGCAGCCAAGAAGGATACTCCTACGAGCAGTACTTC,CASSQEGYSYEQYF
TRBV4-3,TRBJ2-5,NA,NA,TGCGCCAGCAGCCCAAGCTGGACAGTGAGCCAAGAGACCCAGTACTTC,CASSPSWTVSQETQYF
TRBV20-1,TRBJ2-7,NA,NA,TGCAGTGCTAGAGACATATTGGACGGGGAGTATCCTTACGAGCAGTACTTC,CSARDILDGEYPYEQYF
TRBV28,TRBJ2-3,many,NA,TGTGCCAGCAGTTTTCGGGGCACAGATACGCAGTATTTT,CASSFRGTDTQYF
TRBV4-2,TRBJ2-7,many,NA,TGTGCCAGCAGCCAAGGGGGGAATCCTTCCTACGAGCAGTACTTC,CASSQGGNPSYEQYF
TRBV2,TRBJ2-7,many,NA,TGTGCCAGCAGTGAAGGGTGGGAGTGGTACTTC,CASSEGWEWYF
TRBV12-3/TRBV12-4,TRBJ1-1,many,TRBD1,TGTGCCAGCAGTTCTAACAGGGGTAACACTGAAGCTTTCTTT,CASSSNRGNTEAFF
TRBV7-9,TRBJ1-1,NA,NA,TGTGCCAGCAGCTTAGGCCCCTGGGGGAACACTGAAGCTTTCTTT,CASSLGPWGNTEAFF
TRBV3-1,TRBJ2-7,many,NA,TGTGCCAGCAGCCAAGCGATAGCAAGCGGTTACGAGCAGTACTTC,CASSQAIASGYEQYF
TRBV7-9,TRBJ2-5,many,TRBD1,TGTGCCAGAAGCCCCCAGACAGGGACGAGAAGAGAGACCCAGTACTTC,CARSPQTGTRRETQYF
TRBV12-3/TRBV12-4,TRBJ1-2,many,TRBD1,TGTGCCAGCAGTGATCGACAGGGGGTAAATGGCTACACCTTC,CASSDRQGVNGYTF
TRBV27,TRBJ1-1,many,NA,TGTGCCAGCAGTTTATCGGGGGGCCCGAACACTGAAGCTTTCTTT,CASSLSGGPNTEAFF
TRBV7-6,TRBJ2-3,many,TRBD1,TGTGCCAGCAGCCCGGGACAGGGGTTCACAGATACGCAGTATTTT,CASSPGQGFTDTQYF
TRBV11-2,TRBJ1-2,NA,NA,TGTGCCAGCAGCTTCCTAGGGACGAAACCGGGTGGCTACACCTTC,CASSFLGTKPGGYTF
TRBV5-1,TRBJ2-7,NA,TRBD1,TGCGCCAGCAGCTTGGCAGGGACAGGGAACTACGAGCAGTACTTC,CASSLAGTGNYEQYF